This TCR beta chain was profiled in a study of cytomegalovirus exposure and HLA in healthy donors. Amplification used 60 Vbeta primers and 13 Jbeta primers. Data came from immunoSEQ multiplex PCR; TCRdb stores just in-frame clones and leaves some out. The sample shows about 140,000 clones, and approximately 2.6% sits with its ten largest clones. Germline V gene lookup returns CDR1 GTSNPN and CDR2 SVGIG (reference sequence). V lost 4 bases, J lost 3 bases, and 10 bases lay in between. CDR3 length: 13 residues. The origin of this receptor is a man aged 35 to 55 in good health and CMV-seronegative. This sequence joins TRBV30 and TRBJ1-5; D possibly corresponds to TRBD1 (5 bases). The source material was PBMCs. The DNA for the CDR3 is TGTGCCTGGACTCGACAGTCCAATCAGCCCCAGCATTTT. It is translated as CAWTRQSNQPQHF.